These 8 T cell receptor beta chains originate from one sample sequenced in a study of CD8 T cells in Susac syndrome. A quantity of about 0.5 to 1 ug RNA underwent reverse transcription using random hexamers. Each CDR3 protein gets one entry after TCRdb re-called the immunoSEQ multiplex PCR reads with MiXCR. The data show fewer than 90,000 distinct CDR3 sequences, approximately 94% seen once. Material: CD8+ T cells from PBMCs. These receptors were taken from a human donor with Susac syndrome.

V and J are TRBV27 and TRBJ1-5; D not resolved. Germline CDR1 and CDR2: MNHEY and SMNVEV (reference sequence). The V gene lost 5 bases and the J gene lost 4 bases, with 12 bases spanning the gap. The CDR3 extends over 14 amino acids. The CDR3 is CASSALTFNQPQHF. DNA of the CDR3: TGTGCCAGCAGTGCATTGACATTTAATCAGCCCCAGCATTTT.

The rearrangement joins TRBV4-2 to TRBJ2-1, with D perhaps TRBD1 (6 bases). The CDR3 sequence is 16 residues long. CDR1 and CDR2 from the germline V gene are LGHNA and YNFKEQ. V lost 0 bases and J lost 0, with 9 bases in between. This CDR3 is CASSQDQGLSYNEQFF. CDR3 nucleotide sequence: TGTGCCAGCAGCCAAGATCAGGGGCTCTCCTACAATGAGCAGTTCTTC.

The V gene is TRBV15, the J gene TRBJ2-1, with 12 bases lining up with TRBD1. Germline V lookup: CDR1 LNHNV, CDR2 YYDKDF (reference sequence). The CDR3 is 18 amino acids. Losses at the gene ends were 1 base for V and 6 bases for J; bases not matched to a gene: 10. The DNA for the CDR3 is TGTGCCACCAGCAGAGGGGACATCGGGACAGGGGGCCCCAATGAGCAGTTCTTC. The encoded protein is CATSRGDIGTGGPNEQFF.

The chain recombines TRBV7-8 with TRBJ2-7; 7 positions agree with TRBD1. CDR3 length equals 14 residues. Germline V gene sequence: CDR1 SGHVS, CDR2 FQNEAQ. The junction had 5 bases not matched to a gene; V was cut back by 1 base and J by 5 bases. CDR3 in amino acids: CASSLEGANDEQYF. The CDR3 DNA reads as TGTGCCAGCAGCTTAGAGGGGGCAAACGACGAGCAGTACTTC.

The J gene is TRBJ2-1, the V gene TRBV4-3; D unresolved. The V end was cut by 0 bases, the J end by 0 bases, with 9 bases between. This CDR3 is 16 amino acids long. The germline V gene has CDR1 LGHNA and CDR2 YSLEER. The CDR3 is CASSQDLGSSYNEQFF. DNA of the CDR3: TGCGCCAGCAGCCAAGACTTGGGAAGCTCCTACAATGAGCAGTTCTTC.

The V gene is TRBV20-1, the J gene TRBJ1-4; a possible D gene is TRBD1 (6 bases). Trimming pared 7 bases from V and 6 bases from J, leaving 18 bases between. Germline V gene data show CDR1 as DFQATT and CDR2 as SNEGSKA (reference sequence). The CDR3 is 14 residues long. This chain's CDR3 is CSVPLGHPDEKLFF. For the CDR3, the DNA is TGCAGTGTTCCATTGGGACATCCGGATGAAAAACTGTTTTTT.

The chain employs TRBV30 and TRBJ1-1; D is unresolved. Looked up from germline, CDR1 is GTSNPN and CDR2 is SVGIG (reference sequence). The CDR3 runs 13 residues. V shed 4 bases and J shed 4 bases, with 13 bases lying between them. The CDR3, as DNA: TGTGCCTGGACCGAGGGAGAGGGCACTGAAGCTTTCTTT. This sequence encodes CAWTEGEGTEAFF.

The rearrangement joins TRBV5-4 to TRBJ2-1, with D perhaps matching TRBD2 (7 bases). CDR1 is SGHNT, CDR2 YYREEE, per germline (reference sequence). CDR3 length equals 16 residues. Trimming removed 0 bases at V and 0 bases at J, with 10 bases between. CDR3 sequence reads: CASSLGRGLSYNEQFF. The CDR3 nucleotides are TGTGCCAGCAGCTTGGGGCGGGGGCTCTCCTACAATGAGCAGTTCTTC.